Below are 22 T cell receptor beta chains sequenced from a single sample in a study of read filtering for tumor transcriptome and immune sequencing. The library was built from about 400 ng RNA with molecular barcoded adaptors for alpha/delta and beta/gamma chains. TCRdb itself ran the reads through MiXCR, one entry per CDR3 protein. Of roughly 38,000 distinct CDR3 sequences listed, roughly 13% are singletons. Sequencing was done on a sample of a population of CD138-negative cells sorted from bone marrow. All receptors come from a donor over 35 with multiple myeloma.

For this clonotype: This likely stems from a read error, as it lies one base from a far larger clone. The chain uses TRBV25-1 and TRBJ2-7; 8 positions agree with TRBD1. Germline CDR1 is MGHDK and CDR2 is SYGVNS. The CDR3 is made up of 16 amino acids. The CDR3 sequence: CASSQQTGANSFEQYF. CDR3 in DNA: TGTGCCAGCAGCCAGCAGACAGGGGCCAACTCCTTCGAGCAGTACTTC.

This clonotype came up many times. The genes are TRBV7-2 and TRBJ1-4, with 8 bases matching TRBD1. In germline, CDR1 is SGHTA, CDR2 FQGNSA. The CDR3 runs 16 residues. The V gene end was trimmed by 1 base and the J gene end by 8 bases; junction bases not matched to a gene: 9. CDR3 protein: CASSLGRTGPGEKLFF. CDR3 bases: TGTGCCAGCAGCTTAGGACGGACAGGGCCGGGGGAAAAACTGTTTTTT.

This clonotype was counted at least ten times. This chain joins TRBV20-1 and TRBJ2-2, with TRBD2 identical over 9 bases. The CDR3 is 14 residues long. V dropped 4 bases and J dropped 5; count of bases not matched to a gene: 5. The germline V gene encodes CDR1 DFQATT and CDR2 SNEGSKA (reference sequence). CDR3 in DNA: TGCAGTGCTACGGCTAGCGGGATTACCGGGGAGCTGTTTTTT. Residues: CSATASGITGELFF.

This sequence joins TRBV6-2 or TRBV6-3 and TRBJ2-1; D is uncertain. Germline CDR1 and CDR2: MNHEY and SVGEGT. The CDR3 sequence is 14 residues long. V lost 7 bases and J 11 bases, leaving 21 bases between the germline ends. CDR3 nucleotides: TGTGCCAGCACCCTAGTCCCTAGTTGGAATCAGCAGTTCTTC. It encodes CASTLVPSWNQQFF.

There are many counts of this clonotype. V is TRBV19 and J is TRBJ2-7; D remains unclear. Germline V gene data show CDR1 as LNHDA and CDR2 as SQIVND (reference sequence). The CDR3 length is 13 residues. V shed 0 bases and J shed 2 bases, with 5 bases lying between them. This CDR3 reads CASSIEAAYEQYF. In DNA, the CDR3 is TGTGCCAGTAGTATAGAGGCGGCCTACGAGCAGTACTTC.

This clonotype was observed at least ten times. This sequence joins TRBV2 and TRBJ2-3; D is unclear. CDR1 SNHLY and CDR2 FYNNEI come from the germline V gene. V was pared by 6 bases and J by 1 base, with 14 bases between. There are 15 residues in the CDR3. In DNA, the CDR3 is TGTGCCAGCAGCCAGACCCGAGACGGCACAGATACGCAGTATTTT. Protein: CASSQTRDGTDTQYF.

This clonotype was recorded many times. The chain carries TRBV10-3 and TRBJ2-7; TRBD2 aligns across 7 bases. Germline-derived CDR1 and CDR2 are ENHRY and SYGVKD. The length of the CDR3 is 16 residues. Germline trimming cut 0 bases from V and 3 bases from J; bases unmatched to any gene: 8. Written as DNA, the CDR3 is TGTGCCATCAGTGAGTCAGCGGGGCGCGGCGGCTACGAGCAGTACTTC. It translates to CAISESAGRGGYEQYF.

This clonotype was counted ten times or more. The V and J genes are TRBV4-2 and TRBJ1-1; D perhaps matches TRBD1 (5 bases). CDR3 length equals 16 residues. V was trimmed by 2 bases and J by 5 bases, leaving 18 bases between them. Germline V gene sequence: CDR1 LGHNA, CDR2 YNFKEQ. The CDR3 sequence is CASSQPLDSPRTEAFF. The DNA for the CDR3 is TGTGCCAGCAGCCAACCCCTAGACAGTCCGAGGACTGAAGCTTTCTTT.

This clonotype was recorded many times. V gene TRBV12-3 or TRBV12-4 combines with J gene TRBJ2-5, with D perhaps TRBD2 (6 bases). CDR3 length: 14 residues. Trimming pared 3 bases from V and 0 bases from J, leaving 8 bases between. The CDR3 nucleotides read TGTGCCAGCAGTTTGGTAGCGGACCAAGAGACCCAGTACTTC. This codes for CASSLVADQETQYF.

This clonotype was seen ten or more times. V and J are TRBV9 and TRBJ2-1; TRBD1 matches at 7 bases. The V and J ends lost 0 bases and 6 bases, in that order; junction bases with no gene match: 12. The CDR3 is 17 amino acids. Germline CDR1 and CDR2: SGDLS and YYNGEE. CDR3 coding DNA: TGTGCCAGCAGCGTAGGCCTCGAGGGGGCTGTGGGCAATGAGCAGTTCTTC. The encoded protein is CASSVGLEGAVGNEQFF.

This clonotype occurred many times. The chain uses TRBV19 and TRBJ1-1; D unclear. The CDR3 length is 11 residues. V dropped 3 bases and J dropped 6 bases, with 5 bases sitting between them. Per germline, CDR1 LNHDA and CDR2 SQIVND (reference sequence). CDR3 in amino acids: CASSMAAEAFF. DNA of the CDR3: TGTGCCAGTAGTATGGCAGCTGAAGCTTTCTTT.

This clonotype appeared many times. V usage is TRBV20-1 and J usage is TRBJ2-3, with D possibly being TRBD1 or TRBD2 (6 bases each). Germline values: CDR1 DFQATT, CDR2 SNEGSKA (reference sequence). This CDR3 comprises 15 residues. Trimming removed 3 bases from V and 1 base from J, with 14 bases in between. The CDR3 region has the DNA TGCAGTGCTAGCCATAGGGGGGTCGGCACAGATACGCAGTATTTT. Protein: CSASHRGVGTDTQYF.

This clonotype was detected many times. The V call is TRBV30, the J call TRBJ1-2; possibly TRBD1 for D (5 bases). CDR1 is GTSNPN, CDR2 SVGIG, per germline (reference sequence). V was pared by 3 bases and J by 2 bases, with 10 bases between. The CDR3 spans 13 residues. In DNA form, the CDR3 reads TGTGCCTGGAGCCATGGGGGGAACTATGGCTACACCTTC. Protein sequence: CAWSHGGNYGYTF.

This clonotype was recorded at least ten times. The V gene is TRBV4-3, the J gene TRBJ1-1, with D possibly matching TRBD1 (5 bases). CDR3 length: 14 residues. Trimming cost V 1 base and J 1 base, with 7 bases left between them. Germline V gene data show CDR1 as LGHNA and CDR2 as YSLEER. As DNA, the CDR3 is TGCGCCAGCAGCCAAGGTGGGGGGAACACTGAAGCTTTCTTT. Translation: CASSQGGGNTEAFF.

This clonotype was found a few times. The V and J genes are TRBV20-1 and TRBJ2-3, with 8 bases that match TRBD2. V trimming: 3 bases; J trimming: 2 bases; junction bases outside the gene matches: 10. Germline-derived CDR1 and CDR2 are DFQATT and SNEGSKA (reference sequence). This CDR3 contains 16 residues. This CDR3 is CSASPSSGFLTDTQYF. The CDR3 nucleotides read TGCAGTGCTAGTCCCTCTAGCGGGTTCCTCACAGATACGCAGTATTTT.

This clonotype was counted only a few times. Relative to the germline gene, one junction end is altered; a read error may explain this. The gene calls are TRBV7-8 and TRBJ2-1; TRBD1 matches at 9 bases. The germline CDR1 and CDR2 sequences are SGHVS and FQNEAQ. CDR3 length: 15 amino acids. Here the CDR3 DNA reads TGTACCAGCAGCTTGGACAGGGGCCCCTACAATGAGCAGTTCTTC. This translates into CTSSLDRGPYNEQFF.

Note on this clonotype: In this CDR3 the conserved last residue, phenylalanine or tryptophan, is missing, so a read error is likely. The chain has TRBV19 and TRBJ2-4; D is uncertain. The CDR3 consists of 15 residues. Between the trimmed V and J ends, which lost 5 bases and 4 bases, there was a span of 15 bases. CDR1 LNHDA and CDR2 SQIVND come from the germline V gene (reference sequence). The CDR3, as DNA: TGTGCCAGTAGTGAGCCCTACTTGGGGAAAAACATTCAGTACTGC. It yields the protein CASSEPYLGKNIQYC.

Worth noting for this clonotype: At one of its ends the junction is not consistent with the germline gene, which may arise from a read error. This chain joins TRBV12-5 and TRBJ2-6, with D possibly matching TRBD2 (6 bases). From germline, CDR1 is LGHNT and CDR2 FRNRAP. The CDR3 spans 16 residues. CDR3 coding DNA: TGTGCTAGTGGTTTTAGATGGGACTCTGGGGCCAACGTCCTGATTTTC. Amino acids: CASGFRWDSGANVLIF. The whole variable domain, remainder taken from reference TRBV12-5 and TRBJ2-6, is DARVTQTPRHKVTEMGQEVTMRCQPILGHNTVFWYRQTMMQGLELLAYFRNRAPLDDSGMPKDRFSAEMPDATLATLKIQPSEPRDSAVYFCASGFRWDSGANVLIFGAGSRLTVL.

Regarding this clonotype: It differs at one base from a far larger clone, so likely a read error. This chain joins TRBV18 and TRBJ1-6; 7 nucleotides match TRBD1. Near its end, the DNA agrees better with TRBJ1-1, so the J call may be wrong. This CDR3 has 14 residues. The germline CDR1 and CDR2 sequences are KGHSH and LQKENI. The chain's CDR3 is CASSPPDRASVAFF. CDR3 in DNA: TGTGCCAGCTCACCACCCGACAGGGCCTCTGTAGCTTTCTTT.

This clonotype was seen repeatedly, ten times or more. J is TRBJ2-7 and V is TRBV11-2; TRBD2 agrees at 10 bases. The CDR3 covers 17 residues. The J segment lost 6 bases and the V segment lost 3 bases, leaving 14 bases of the junction unmatched. CDR1 and CDR2 (germline): SGHAT, FQNNGV. CDR3 amino acids: CASSFRGTGTSVGEQYF. CDR3 bases: TGTGCCAGCAGCTTTCGAGGGACCGGGACTAGCGTCGGCGAGCAGTACTTC.

This chain joins TRBV20-1 and TRBJ2-1; 11 nucleotides align to TRBD2. The CDR3 consists of 14 residues. The germline CDR1 and CDR2 sequences are DFQATT and SNEGSKA (reference sequence). V shed 5 bases, J shed 6 bases, and the junction held 6 bases outside the gene matches. This CDR3 is CSAPIAGGPNEQFF. The CDR3 region has the DNA TGCAGTGCTCCCATAGCGGGAGGGCCCAATGAGCAGTTCTTC.

This clonotype has a count of ten or more. The chain links TRBV9 to TRBJ1-1; TRBD1 might be the D (5 bases). V was clipped by 0 bases and J by 1 base, with 13 bases between them. Germline CDR1 is SGDLS and CDR2 is YYNGEE. The CDR3 covers 16 residues. The CDR3 reads CASSVAPGTSNTEAFF. The CDR3 coding sequence is TGTGCCAGCAGCGTAGCTCCCGGGACTTCGAACACTGAAGCTTTCTTT.